These T cell receptor beta chains were read from a single sample in a study of T-cell reconstitution after alpha-beta-depleted transplantation in children. In TCRdb, the PCR reads were re-called with MiXCR into one record per CDR3 protein. The sample yields some 600,000 distinct CDR3 sequences, around 17% seen once. The sequenced sample was PBMCs from the stem cell graft donor, obtained from the stem cell graft. The receptors originated from a human donor who donated a stem cell graft to a child with acute myeloid leukemia. CDR3s include the opening cysteine and the closing phenylalanine or tryptophan. Fields, in order: CDR3 length, V gene, CDR3 protein.

length: 14; V: TRBV12-3/TRBV12-4; CDR3: CASRGLDSSGELFF
length: 15; V: TRBV20-1; CDR3: CSASRFGRETEGAFF
length: 14; V: TRBV7-9; CDR3: CASSHINRGNEQFF
length: 15; V: TRBV20-1; CDR3: CSSMGLAGGADTQYF
length: 14; V: TRBV5-1; CDR3: CASSLVGISDTQYF
length: 12; V: TRBV4-3; CDR3: CASSHLQGPLHF
length: 14; V: TRBV5-1; CDR3: CASSFGGLADEQFF
length: 13; V: TRBV7-2; CDR3: CASSSGVRYEQYF
length: 15; V: TRBV12-3/TRBV12-4; CDR3: CASTRGGLRNSPLHF
length: 17; V: TRBV12-3/TRBV12-4; CDR3: CASSFSPFGGGYNEQFF
length: 16; V: TRBV20-1; CDR3: CSVFSGGVLSYNEQFF
length: 14; V: TRBV29-1; CDR3: CSVRQTVAKNIQYF
length: 15; V: TRBV29-1; CDR3: CSVSRGSGSSYEQYF
length: 15; V: TRBV7-8; CDR3: CASSPEGYSGRTQYF
length: 15; V: TRBV30; CDR3: CAWSVRRSMNTEAFF
length: 15; V: TRBV11-3; CDR3: CASSLGEGLGTEAFF
length: 16; V: TRBV7-2; CDR3: CASSRGPGQSNEKLFF
length: 15; V: TRBV7-6; CDR3: CASSLAWDRGQEQYF
length: 16; V: TRBV20-1; CDR3: CSARELGGSYNSPLHF
length: 13; V: TRBV20-1; CDR3: CSARGSAAYEQYF
length: 15; V: TRBV18; CDR3: CASSPAGSLNTEAFF
length: 14; V: TRBV7-2; CDR3: CASSFERGGETQYF
length: 13; V: TRBV12-3/TRBV12-4; CDR3: CASSRTGDTEAFF
length: 13; V: TRBV20-1; CDR3: CSARGVRNQPQHF
length: 15; V: TRBV7-2; CDR3: CASSTLLAGTDTQYF
length: 15; V: TRBV7-2; CDR3: CASSNRPGQYYGYTF
length: 16; V: TRBV5-6; CDR3: CASSSQVSYNTGELFF
length: 13; V: TRBV12-3/TRBV12-4; CDR3: CASSSEEWDGYTF
length: 14; V: TRBV5-1; CDR3: CASSLDLTAGELFF
length: 14; V: TRBV20-1; CDR3: CSARARVAVGELFF
length: 13; V: TRBV29-1; CDR3: CSVLAGGYNEQFF